This T cell receptor beta chain was observed in a study of T cell responses to AZD1222 COVID-19 vaccine. Study-level points and caveats: Among those given AZD1222, only six or seven were seropositive at baseline.

The repertoire was sequenced with immunoSEQ multiplex PCR; TCRdb's copy has only in-frame clones and lacks some. The data contain under 170,000 clones, around 90% of them singletons. This CDR3 spans 13 amino acids. Germline V lookup: CDR1 SNHLY, CDR2 FYNNEI. Trimming cost V 4 bases and J 0 bases, with 5 bases left between them. As for this clone: No antigen is known for it.

Sequenced material: peripheral blood, taken 28 days after the second AZD1222 dose. The clonotype comes from an adult who received the AZD1222 COVID-19 vaccine. This chain connects TRBV2 to TRBJ2-3, with unresolved D. The CDR3 spells CASSGESTDTQYF. CDR3 DNA: TGTGCCAGCAGTGGGGAAAGCACAGATACGCAGTATTTT. Full variable domain (remainder filled in from reference TRBV2 and TRBJ2-3): EPEVTQTPSHQVTQMGQEVILRCVPISNHLYFYWYRQILGQKVEFLVSFYNNEISEKSEIFDDQFSVERPDGSNFTLKIRSTKLEDSAMYFCASSGESTDTQYFGPGTRLTVL.